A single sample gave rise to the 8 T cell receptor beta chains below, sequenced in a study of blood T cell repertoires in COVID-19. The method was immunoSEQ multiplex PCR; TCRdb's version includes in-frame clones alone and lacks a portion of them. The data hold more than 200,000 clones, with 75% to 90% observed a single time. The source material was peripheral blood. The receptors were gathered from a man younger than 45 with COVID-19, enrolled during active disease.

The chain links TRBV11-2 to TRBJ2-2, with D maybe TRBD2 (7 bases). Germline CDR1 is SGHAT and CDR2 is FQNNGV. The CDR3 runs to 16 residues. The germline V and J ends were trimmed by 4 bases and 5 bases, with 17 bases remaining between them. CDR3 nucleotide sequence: TGTGCCAGCAGCTCAAAGAAAGGGGGAGGGACCGGGGAGCTGTTTTTT. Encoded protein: CASSSKKGGGTGELFF.

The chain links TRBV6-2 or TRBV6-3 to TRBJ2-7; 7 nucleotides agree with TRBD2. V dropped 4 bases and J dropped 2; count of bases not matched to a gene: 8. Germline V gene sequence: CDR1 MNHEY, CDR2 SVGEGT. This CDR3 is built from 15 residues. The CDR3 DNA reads TGTGCCAGCAGTTTTCCCCGGGCGGGAGCCTACGAGCAGTACTTC. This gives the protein CASSFPRAGAYEQYF.

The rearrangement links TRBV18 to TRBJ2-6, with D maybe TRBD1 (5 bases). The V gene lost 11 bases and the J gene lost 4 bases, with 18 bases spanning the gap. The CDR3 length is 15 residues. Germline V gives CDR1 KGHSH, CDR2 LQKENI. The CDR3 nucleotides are TGTGCCGCTGGGGCACCGGTTTTGGGGGCCAACGTCCTGACTTTC. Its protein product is CAAGAPVLGANVLTF.

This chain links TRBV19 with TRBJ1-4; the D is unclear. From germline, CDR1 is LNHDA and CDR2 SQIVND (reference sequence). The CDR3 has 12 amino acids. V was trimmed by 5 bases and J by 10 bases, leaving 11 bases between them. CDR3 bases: TGTGCCAGTAGTCCTCAGGAAGTAAAACTGTTTTTT. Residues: CASSPQEVKLFF.

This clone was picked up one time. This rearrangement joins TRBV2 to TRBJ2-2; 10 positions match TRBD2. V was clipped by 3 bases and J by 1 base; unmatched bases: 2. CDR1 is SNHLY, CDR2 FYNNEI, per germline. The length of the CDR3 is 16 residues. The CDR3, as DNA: TGTGCCAGCAGTGAGGCTAGCGGGGGGAACACCGGGGAGCTGTTTTTT. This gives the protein CASSEASGGNTGELFF.

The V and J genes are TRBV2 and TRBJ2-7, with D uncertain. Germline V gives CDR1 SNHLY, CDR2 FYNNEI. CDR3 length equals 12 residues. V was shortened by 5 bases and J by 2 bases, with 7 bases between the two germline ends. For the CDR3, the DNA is TGTGCCAGCAGTTACTATACCTACGAGCAGTACTTC. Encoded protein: CASSYYTYEQYF.

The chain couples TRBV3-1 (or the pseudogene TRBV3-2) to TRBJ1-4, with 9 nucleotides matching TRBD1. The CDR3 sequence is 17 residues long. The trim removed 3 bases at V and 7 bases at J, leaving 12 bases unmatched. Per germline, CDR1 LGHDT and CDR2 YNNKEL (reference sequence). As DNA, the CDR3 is TGTGCCAGCAGCCACCCTAAAACCGGGACAGGGAGTGAAAAACTGTTTTTT. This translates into CASSHPKTGTGSEKLFF.

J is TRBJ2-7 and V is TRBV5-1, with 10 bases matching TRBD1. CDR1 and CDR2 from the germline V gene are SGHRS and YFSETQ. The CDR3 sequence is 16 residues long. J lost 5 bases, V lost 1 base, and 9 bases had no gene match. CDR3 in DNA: TGCGCCAGCAGCTTGTTCCCCGGGACAGGGGTAAACGAGCAGTACTTC. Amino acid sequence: CASSLFPGTGVNEQYF.